This TCR beta chain was profiled in a study of shared clonotypes between healthy human individuals. CDR1 is SNHLY, CDR2 FYNNEI, per germline. This CDR3 contains 14 residues. V lost 6 bases, J lost 8 bases, and 17 bases lay in between. With regard to this clone: Its matching antigen is unknown.

The genomic DNA of each subset was split evenly across several immunoSEQ plates. Clones were read by immunoSEQ multiplex PCR, and TCRdb kept only the in-frame ones, dropping some. This table holds millions of clones, over 85% found once. General observations from the study: Generally, naive subsets came out with larger estimated richness than memory subsets.

Sequencing used naive CD4+ T cells sorted from blood. Subset of the sample: CD45RA+ positively selected. V and J are TRBV2 and TRBJ2-1; perhaps TRBD1 as D (6 bases). This receptor was taken from a young man in good health. Here the CDR3 reads CASRESRGSDEQFF. As DNA, the CDR3 is TGTGCCAGCAGAGAAAGCAGGGGTTCCGATGAGCAGTTCTTC.